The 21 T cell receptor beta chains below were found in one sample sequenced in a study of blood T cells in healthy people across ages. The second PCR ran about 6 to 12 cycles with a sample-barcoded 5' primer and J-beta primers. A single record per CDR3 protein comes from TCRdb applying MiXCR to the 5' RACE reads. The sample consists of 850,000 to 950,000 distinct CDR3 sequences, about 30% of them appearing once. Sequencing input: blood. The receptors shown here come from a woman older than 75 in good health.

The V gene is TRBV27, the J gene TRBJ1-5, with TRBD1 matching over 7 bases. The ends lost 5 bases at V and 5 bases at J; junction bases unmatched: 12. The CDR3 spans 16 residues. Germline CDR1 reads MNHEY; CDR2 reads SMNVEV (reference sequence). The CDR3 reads CASSPSLGGGDQPQHF. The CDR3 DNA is TGTGCCAGCAGTCCATCATTAGGGGGCGGGGATCAGCCCCAGCATTTT.

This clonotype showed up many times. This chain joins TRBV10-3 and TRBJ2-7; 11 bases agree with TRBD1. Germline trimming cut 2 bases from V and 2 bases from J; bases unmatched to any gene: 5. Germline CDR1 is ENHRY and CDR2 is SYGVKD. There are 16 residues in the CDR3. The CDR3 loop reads CAISEQGGQGAYEQYF. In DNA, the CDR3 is TGTGCCATCAGTGAGCAGGGGGGACAGGGGGCCTACGAGCAGTACTTC.

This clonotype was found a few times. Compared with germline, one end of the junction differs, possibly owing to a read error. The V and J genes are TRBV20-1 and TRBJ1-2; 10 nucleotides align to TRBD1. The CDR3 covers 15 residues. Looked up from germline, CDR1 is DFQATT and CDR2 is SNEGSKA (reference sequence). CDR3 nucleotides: TGCAGTGTTAGAAGACAGGGGGCGCTGGACTATGGCTACACCTTC. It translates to CSVRRQGALDYGYTF.

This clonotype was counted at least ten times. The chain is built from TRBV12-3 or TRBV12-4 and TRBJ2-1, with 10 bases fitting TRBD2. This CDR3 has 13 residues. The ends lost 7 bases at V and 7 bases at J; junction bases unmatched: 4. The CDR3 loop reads CASMGLAQNEQFF. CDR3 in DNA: TGTGCCAGCATGGGACTAGCGCAAAATGAGCAGTTCTTC.

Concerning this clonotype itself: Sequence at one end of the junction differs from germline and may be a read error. The CDR3 nucleotides are TGTGCCAACAGCCGCGGGACAGGGAGAAATCAGCCCCAGCATTTT. Protein sequence: CANSRGTGRNQPQHF. The chain carries TRBV11-1 and TRBJ1-5, with 9 bases that match TRBD1. Germline values: CDR1 SGHAT, CDR2 FQDESV (reference sequence). This CDR3 has 15 amino acids.

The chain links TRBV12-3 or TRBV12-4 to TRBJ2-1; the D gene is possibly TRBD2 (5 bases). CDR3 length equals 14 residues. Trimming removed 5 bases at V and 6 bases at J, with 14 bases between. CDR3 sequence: CASSLLGSANEQFF. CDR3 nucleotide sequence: TGTGCCAGCAGTCTCTTGGGGAGTGCCAATGAGCAGTTCTTC.

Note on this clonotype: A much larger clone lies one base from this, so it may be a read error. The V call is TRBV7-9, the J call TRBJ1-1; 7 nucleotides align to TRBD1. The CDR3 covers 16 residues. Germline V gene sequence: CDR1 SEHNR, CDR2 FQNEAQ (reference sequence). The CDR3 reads CASSSETGRGNTEVFF. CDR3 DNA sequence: TGTGCCAGCAGCTCGGAGACAGGGCGAGGGAACACTGAAGTTTTCTTT.

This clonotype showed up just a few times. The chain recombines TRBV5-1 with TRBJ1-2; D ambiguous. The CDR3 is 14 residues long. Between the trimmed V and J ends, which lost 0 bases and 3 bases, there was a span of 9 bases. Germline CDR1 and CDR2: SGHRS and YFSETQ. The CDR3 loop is CASSLGGKDYGYTF. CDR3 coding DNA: TGCGCCAGCAGCTTGGGAGGAAAAGACTATGGCTACACCTTC. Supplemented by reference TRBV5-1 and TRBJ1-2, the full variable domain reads KAGVTQTPRYLIKTRGQQVTLSCSPISGHRSVSWYQQTPGQGLQFLFEYFSETQRNKGNFPGRFSGRQFSNSRSEMNVSTLELGDSALYLCASSLGGKDYGYTFGSGTRLTVV.

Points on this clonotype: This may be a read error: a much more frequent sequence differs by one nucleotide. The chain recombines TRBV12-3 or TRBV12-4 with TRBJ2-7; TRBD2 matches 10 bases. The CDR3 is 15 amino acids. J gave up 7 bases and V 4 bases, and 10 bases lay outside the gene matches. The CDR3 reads CASSSSGGHGNEQYF. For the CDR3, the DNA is TGTGCCAGCAGTTCTAGCGGGGGACATGGCAATGAGCAGTACTTC.

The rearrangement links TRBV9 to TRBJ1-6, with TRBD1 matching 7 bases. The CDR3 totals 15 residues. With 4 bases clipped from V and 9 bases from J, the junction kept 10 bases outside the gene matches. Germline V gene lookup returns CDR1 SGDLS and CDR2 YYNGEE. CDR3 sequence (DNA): TGTGCCAGCAGCTCCTCCGACAGGGTCTCTTCACCCCTCCACTTT. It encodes CASSSSDRVSSPLHF.

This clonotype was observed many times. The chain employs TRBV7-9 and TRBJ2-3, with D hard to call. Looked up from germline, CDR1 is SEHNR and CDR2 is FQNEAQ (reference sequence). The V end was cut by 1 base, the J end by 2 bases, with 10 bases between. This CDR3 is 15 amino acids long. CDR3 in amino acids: CASSLEVGSTDTQYF. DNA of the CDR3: TGTGCCAGCAGCTTAGAGGTCGGATCCACAGATACGCAGTATTTT.

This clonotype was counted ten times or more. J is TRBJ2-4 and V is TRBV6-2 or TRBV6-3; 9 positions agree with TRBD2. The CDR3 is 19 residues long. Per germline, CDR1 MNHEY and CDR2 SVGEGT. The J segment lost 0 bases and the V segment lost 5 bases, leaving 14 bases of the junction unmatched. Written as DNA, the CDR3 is TGTGCCAGCAGTCCGTCCGTCTTTAGCGGGGGTCTAGCCAAAAACATTCAGTACTTC. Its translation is CASSPSVFSGGLAKNIQYF.

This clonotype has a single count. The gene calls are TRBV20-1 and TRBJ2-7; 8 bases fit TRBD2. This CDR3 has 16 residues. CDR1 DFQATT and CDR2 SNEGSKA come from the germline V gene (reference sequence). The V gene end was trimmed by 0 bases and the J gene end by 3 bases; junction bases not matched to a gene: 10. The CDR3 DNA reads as TGCAGTGCTAGAGATTTAACTGAGCGGGGGATCTACGAGCAGTACTTC. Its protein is CSARDLTERGIYEQYF.

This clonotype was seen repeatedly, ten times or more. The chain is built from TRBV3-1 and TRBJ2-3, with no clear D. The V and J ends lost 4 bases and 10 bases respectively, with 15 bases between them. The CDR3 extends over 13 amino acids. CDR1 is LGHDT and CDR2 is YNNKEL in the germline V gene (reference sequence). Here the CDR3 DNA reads TGTGCCAGCAGCCCCACCGCTATAAGCCCGCAGTATTTT. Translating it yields CASSPTAISPQYF.

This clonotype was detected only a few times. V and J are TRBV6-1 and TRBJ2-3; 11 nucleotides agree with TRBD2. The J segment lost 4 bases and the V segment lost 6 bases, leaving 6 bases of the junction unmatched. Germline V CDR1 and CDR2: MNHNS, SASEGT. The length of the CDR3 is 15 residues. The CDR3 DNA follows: TGTGCCAGCAGGAGACTAGCGGGGTTGGCAGATACGCAGTATTTT. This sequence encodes CASRRLAGLADTQYF.

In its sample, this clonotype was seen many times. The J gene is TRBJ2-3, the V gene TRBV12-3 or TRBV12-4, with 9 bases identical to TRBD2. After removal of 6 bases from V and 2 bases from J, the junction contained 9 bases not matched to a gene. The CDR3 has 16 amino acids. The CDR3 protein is CASRRNSGGFTDTQYF. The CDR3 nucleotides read TGTGCCAGCAGAAGAAATAGCGGGGGATTCACAGATACGCAGTATTTT.

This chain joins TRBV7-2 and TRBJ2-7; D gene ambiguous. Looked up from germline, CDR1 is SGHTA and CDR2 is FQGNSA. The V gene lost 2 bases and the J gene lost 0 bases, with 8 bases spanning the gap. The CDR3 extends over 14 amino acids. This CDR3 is CASSLSRSSYEQYF. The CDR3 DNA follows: TGTGCCAGCAGCTTATCCAGGAGCTCCTACGAGCAGTACTTC.

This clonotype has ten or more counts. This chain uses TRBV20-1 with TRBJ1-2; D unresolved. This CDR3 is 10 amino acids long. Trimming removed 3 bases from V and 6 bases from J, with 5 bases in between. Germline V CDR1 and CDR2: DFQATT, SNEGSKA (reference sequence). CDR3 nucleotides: TGCAGTGCTAGCTGGGATGGCTACACCTTC. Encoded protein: CSASWDGYTF.

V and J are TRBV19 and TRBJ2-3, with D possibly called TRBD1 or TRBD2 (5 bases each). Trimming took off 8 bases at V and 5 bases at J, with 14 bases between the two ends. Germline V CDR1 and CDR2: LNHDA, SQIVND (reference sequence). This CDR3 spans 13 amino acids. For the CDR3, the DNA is TGTGCCAGTCTAGGGGACGGGGTAGATACGCAGTATTTT. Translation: CASLGDGVDTQYF.

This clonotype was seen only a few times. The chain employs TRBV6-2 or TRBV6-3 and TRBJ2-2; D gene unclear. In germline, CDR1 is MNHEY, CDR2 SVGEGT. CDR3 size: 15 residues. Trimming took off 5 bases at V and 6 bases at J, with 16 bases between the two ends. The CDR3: CASSLLAQAPGELFF. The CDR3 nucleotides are TGTGCCAGCAGTCTTCTTGCCCAGGCCCCCGGGGAGCTGTTTTTT.

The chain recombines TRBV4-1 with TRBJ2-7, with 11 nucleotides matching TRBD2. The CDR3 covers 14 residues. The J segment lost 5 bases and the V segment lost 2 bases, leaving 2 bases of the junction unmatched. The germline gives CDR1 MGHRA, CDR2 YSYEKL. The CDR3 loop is CASSQLGLADEQYF. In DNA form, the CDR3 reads TGCGCCAGCAGCCAACTGGGACTAGCGGACGAGCAGTACTTC.